This T cell receptor beta chain is from a study of T cells in Graves' hyperthyroidism and ophthalmopathy. Study observations and caveats: A median 6.5 months before onset, the model predicted ophthalmopathy. Most expanded thyroid clonotypes above 0.001 also appeared in blood.

About this clonotype: Its target is not known.

TCR beta CDR3 regions were amplified from RNA. HTBI primers were used for first-round RT-PCR of the TCR CDR3. Each CDR3 protein is one row after TCRdb ran MiXCR on the multiplex PCR reads. The sample has hundreds of thousands of distinct CDR3 sequences, approximately 14% seen once; the top ten hold about 20%. The material sequenced was blood. The TCR was taken from a woman between 55 and 75 years old with Graves' ophthalmopathy.

CDR3 loop: CASSMGTETDTQYF. The CDR3 coding sequence is TGCGCCAGCAGCATGGGGACAGAAACAGATACGCAGTATTTT. The V gene is TRBV5-1, the J gene TRBJ2-3, with TRBD1 matching 7 bases. V shed 4 bases, J shed 3 bases, and the junction held 5 bases outside the gene matches. The CDR3 sequence is 14 residues long. Germline-derived CDR1 and CDR2 are SGHRS and YFSETQ.